This T cell receptor beta chain was captured by sequencing in a study of T-cell memory formation after mild COVID-19. Whole-study context: There were largely donor-specific TCR clusters. Study outcomes and limitations: Largely, contracting CD4+ clones fell within CM and EM, and contracting CD8+ clones within EMRA. Later expanders leaned CD4+, whereas day 15 to 85 contracting clones were balanced CD4/CD8.

TCRdb used MiXCR to reprocess the 5' RACE reads, holding one entry per CDR3 protein. The repertoire holds 240,000 or so distinct CDR3 sequences, over 9% seen once, with 22% in the top ten. A word on this clonotype: Its antigen is undetermined.

Looked up from germline, CDR1 is SNHLY and CDR2 is FYNNEI. This CDR3 region has 13 residues. Trimming removed 0 bases from V and 5 bases from J, with 8 bases in between. The chain couples TRBV2 to TRBJ2-7; D ambiguous. This receptor was identified in a man between 18 and 35 years old who had mild COVID-19 (a few samples of this study predate the infection). Cell type and time point are not known. The sample consisted of PBMCs or a T cell subset sorted from them (not recorded which). The CDR3 DNA is TGTGCCAGCAGTGAAGCTCAGATCCACGAGCAGTACTTC. Its translation: CASSEAQIHEQYF.